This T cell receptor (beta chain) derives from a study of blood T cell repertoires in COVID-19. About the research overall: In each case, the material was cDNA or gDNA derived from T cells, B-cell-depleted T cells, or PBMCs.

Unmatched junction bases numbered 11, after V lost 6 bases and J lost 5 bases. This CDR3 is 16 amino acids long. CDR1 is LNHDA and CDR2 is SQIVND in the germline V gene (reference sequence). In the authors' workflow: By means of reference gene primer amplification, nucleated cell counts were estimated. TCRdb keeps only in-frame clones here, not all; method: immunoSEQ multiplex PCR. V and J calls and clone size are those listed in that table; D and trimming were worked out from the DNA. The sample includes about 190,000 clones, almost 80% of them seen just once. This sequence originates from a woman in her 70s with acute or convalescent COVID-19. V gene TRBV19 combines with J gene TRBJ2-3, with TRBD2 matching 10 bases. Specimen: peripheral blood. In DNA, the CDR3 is TGTGCCAGTAGCTCACAAGGACTAGCGGCGGGAGATACGCAGTATTTT. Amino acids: CASSSQGLAAGDTQYF.